Listed below are T cell receptor beta chains from one sample, sequenced in a study of blood T cell repertoires in COVID-19. The table came from immunoSEQ multiplex PCR; TCRdb's copy has only in-frame clones and leaves some out. The repertoire includes 97,000 or so clones, 90% of them detected once, and about 1.7% sits in the top ten. Sequencing input: peripheral blood. Every receptor here comes from a man between 60 and 70 years old with acute or convalescent COVID-19. Both conserved end residues are part of each CDR3.

TRBJ1-1,TRBV6-5,CASTPGRQREAFF
TRBJ2-4,TRBV7-9,CASSFGGELAKNIQYF
TRBJ1-1,TRBV7-8,CASSLGTGAGGTEAFF
TRBJ1-2,TRBV29-1,CSVVSERHYGYTF
TRBJ1-3,TRBV5-1,CASSLGHLTGVWSSGNTIYF
TRBJ1-2,TRBV7-2,CASSSSGANYGYTF
TRBJ1-4,TRBV25-1,CASSRDRHNEKLFF
TRBJ1-5,TRBV4-1,CASSQVSLNINQPQHF
TRBJ1-5,TRBV2,CASSETRDRMNF
TRBJ1-1,TRBV6-5,CASSLGDVTNTEAFF
TRBJ1-1,TRBV25-1,CASRVSPGGWAFF
TRBJ1-2,TRBV4-1,CASSRAVPTGGFDGYTF
TRBJ1-2,TRBV7-2,CASSPGQGGYTF
TRBJ1-2,TRBV10-3,CAISESQGYIYGYTF
TRBJ1-5,TRBV29-1,CSVSQQGTAQHF
TRBJ1-1,TRBV6-2/TRBV6-3,CASSDHGSEAFF
TRBJ1-3,TRBV5-6,CASSTTGYSGNTIYF
TRBJ1-3,TRBV5-4,CASSLGNTGGSGNTIYF
TRBJ1-5,TRBV18,CASSLDWREPQHF
TRBJ1-5,TRBV10-3,CAIRSGQDNQPQHF
TRBJ2-6,TRBV29-1,CSAQLQGSGANVLTF
TRBJ2-3,TRBV4-2,CASSQAQDQDTQYF
TRBJ2-6,TRBV7-9,CASSLSYGSGANVLTF
TRBJ1-4,TRBV7-2,CASSLGDRGNEKLFF
TRBJ1-4,TRBV2,CASKNRDNDNEKLFF
TRBJ1-5,TRBV19,CASSISQGVNQPQHF